These 12 T cell receptor beta chains share one sample of origin, sequenced in a study of T cells in Graves' hyperthyroidism and ophthalmopathy. TCR beta CDR3 regions were amplified from RNA transcripts. The TCR CDR3 first-round RT-PCR relied on the HTBI primer set. TCRdb processed the multiplex PCR reads anew with MiXCR; each CDR3 protein has one entry. Of roughly 570,000 distinct CDR3 sequences in the sample, around 45% were seen once. Sequenced input: peripheral blood or thyroid tissue (not recorded which). These receptor sequences come from an adult woman with Graves' disease, either hyperthyroidism or ophthalmopathy (not recorded which).

This sequence joins TRBV20-1 and TRBJ2-7; the D gene could be TRBD1 or TRBD2 (6 bases each). Looked up from germline, CDR1 is DFQATT and CDR2 is SNEGSKA (reference sequence). The CDR3 has 14 residues. With 0 bases removed from V and 2 bases from J, the gap between germline ends came to 11 bases. CDR3 in amino acids: CSARDFGGPYEQYF. The CDR3 DNA follows: TGCAGTGCTAGAGATTTTGGGGGGCCCTACGAGCAGTACTTC.

This clonotype appeared many times. The chain joins TRBV29-1 to TRBJ1-1; TRBD1 is a possible D gene (5 bases). Per germline, CDR1 SQVTM and CDR2 ANQGSEA. This CDR3 is built from 13 residues. The V end was cut by 7 bases, the J end by 11 bases, with 23 bases between. The CDR3 region has the DNA TGCAGCGCCGGCCGTTATTCACGGTCAGGGGCTTTCTTT. Protein: CSAGRYSRSGAFF.

This clonotype was counted many times. The chain links TRBV2 to TRBJ2-5; D not certain. The CDR3 is 12 amino acids. Germline V CDR1 and CDR2: SNHLY, FYNNEI. V lost 4 bases to trimming and J lost 4 bases, with 7 bases between them. In DNA, the CDR3 is TGTGCCAGCAGTGTCAGGCGAGAGACCCAGTACTTC. Residues: CASSVRRETQYF.

The chain employs TRBV7-9 and TRBJ2-5; D gene unclear. Germline lookup yields CDR1 SEHNR and CDR2 FQNEAQ (reference sequence). This CDR3 comprises 13 residues. With 5 bases removed from V and 7 bases from J, the gap between germline ends came to 14 bases. The CDR3 DNA sequence: TGTGCCAGCAGCCCGTCACCGTCGCGGACCCAGTACTTC. Protein sequence: CASSPSPSRTQYF.

At least ten counts were recorded for this clonotype. J is TRBJ1-1 and V is TRBV7-2; the D is unclear. The CDR3 sequence is 11 residues long. Trimming took off 4 bases at V and 7 bases at J, with 7 bases between the two ends. Germline CDR1 and CDR2: SGHTA and FQGNSA. The CDR3 nucleotides read TGTGCCAGCAGCTCGAAATATGAAGCTTTCTTT. Amino acid sequence: CASSSKYEAFF. Together with reference TRBV7-2 and TRBJ1-1, the CDR3 gives the full variable domain: GAGVSQSPSNKVTEKGKDVELRCDPISGHTALYWYRQSLGQGLEFLIYFQGNSAPDKSGLPSDRFSAERTGGSVSTLTIQRTQQEDSAVYLCASSSKYEAFFGQGTRLTVV.

This clonotype was picked up many times. The gene calls are TRBV7-2 and TRBJ1-4, with a possible D match to TRBD1 (6 bases). From germline, CDR1 is SGHTA and CDR2 FQGNSA. The CDR3 consists of 15 residues. V was pared by 4 bases and J by 0 bases, with 9 bases between. CDR3 sequence reads: CASSSQGTTNEKLFF. The CDR3 region has the DNA TGTGCCAGCAGCTCTCAGGGGACAACTAATGAAAAACTGTTTTTT. The full variable domain, rest sourced from reference TRBV7-2 and TRBJ1-4, is GAGVSQSPSNKVTEKGKDVELRCDPISGHTALYWYRQSLGQGLEFLIYFQGNSAPDKSGLPSDRFSAERTGGSVSTLTIQRTQQEDSAVYLCASSSQGTTNEKLFFGSGTQLSVL.

This clonotype was seen many times. Relative to the germline gene, one junction end is altered; a read error may explain this. This chain uses TRBV5-1 with TRBJ2-7; D call uncertain. CDR1 and CDR2 from the germline V gene are SGHRS and YFSETQ. This CDR3 region has 15 residues. CDR3 nucleotide sequence: TGCGCCAGCAGGTTGGCCGTCACCGTTGTCTACGAGCAGTACTTC. This sequence encodes CASRLAVTVVYEQYF.

In this sample, this clonotype turned up once. The chain recombines TRBV5-5 with TRBJ2-7; D possibly matches TRBD1 or TRBD2 (5 bases each). Germline loops: CDR1 SGHKS, CDR2 YYEKEE (reference sequence). Trimming shortened V by 3 bases and J by 9 bases, and 19 bases separated the two germline ends. The CDR3 is made up of 14 amino acids. CDR3 sequence (DNA): TGTGCCAGCAGCTACCGTTCAGGGAGTGGAGGGCAGTACTTC. This translates into CASSYRSGSGGQYF. The complete variable domain, with remaining parts taken from reference TRBV5-5 and TRBJ2-7, reads DAGVTQSPTHLIKTRGQQVTLRCSPISGHKSVSWYQQVLGQGPQFIFQYYEKEERGRGNFPDRFSARQFPNYSSELNVNALLLGDSALYLCASSYRSGSGGQYFGPGTRLTVT.

Ten or more counts support this clonotype. The chain recombines TRBV9 with TRBJ1-5, with 8 nucleotides matching TRBD1. V dropped 4 bases and J dropped 3; count of bases not matched to a gene: 12. CDR1 SGDLS and CDR2 YYNGEE come from the germline V gene. CDR3 size: 17 residues. DNA for the CDR3: TGTGCCAGCAGCCCTAGGACAGGGAGGACCCTCAATCAGCCCCAGCATTTT. Translating it yields CASSPRTGRTLNQPQHF.

The V gene is TRBV24-1, the J gene TRBJ1-2; D is possibly TRBD1 (6 bases). Germline loops: CDR1 KGHDR, CDR2 SFDVKD. This CDR3 comprises 13 residues. V was clipped by 7 bases and J by 6 bases, with 14 bases between them. CDR3 sequence: CATRGGQSHGYTF. As DNA, the CDR3 is TGTGCCACCAGAGGAGGACAGAGCCATGGCTACACCTTC.

The sample holds many counts of this clonotype. V gene TRBV5-5 combines with J gene TRBJ1-2, with D possibly TRBD1 on 5 matching bases. The V and J ends lost 5 bases and 4 bases respectively, with 18 bases between them. The germline V gene encodes CDR1 SGHKS and CDR2 YYEKEE (reference sequence). The CDR3 covers 15 residues. CDR3 region: CASSPPLGHPYGYTF. The CDR3 bases are TGTGCCAGCAGTCCACCACTGGGGCACCCCTATGGCTACACCTTC.

The chain combines TRBV2 with TRBJ1-5; D may be TRBD1 (5 bases). CDR3 size: 19 residues. CDR1 is SNHLY and CDR2 is FYNNEI in the germline V gene. V lost 5 bases and J lost 5, with 28 bases in between. CDR3 in DNA: TGTGCCAGCAGTTTACGGGGCACAGTTTGGGGGACGGCCTATCAGCCCCAGCATTTT. It specifies CASSLRGTVWGTAYQPQHF.